These 3 T cell receptor beta chains were sequenced from one sample in a study of T cell changes during pregnancy in multiple sclerosis. Produced via immunoSEQ multiplex PCR; TCRdb's table is partial and in-frame only. This table holds over 90,000 clones, 93% found once. The source material was peripheral blood, sampled after pregnancy. Source of these receptors: a female donor with multiple sclerosis, enrolled in a pregnancy study.

The chain joins TRBV7-9 to TRBJ1-2, with no clear D. This CDR3 has 15 amino acids. Germline V gene lookup returns CDR1 SEHNR and CDR2 FQNEAQ (reference sequence). Deletions cut 4 bases from V and 4 bases from J, with 16 bases between. The CDR3 nucleotides read TGTGCCAGCAGCTCGTGGAGGGAATCCCTCTATGGCTACACCTTC. It encodes CASSSWRESLYGYTF.

J is TRBJ2-3 and V is TRBV29-1; D remains unclear. The germline gives CDR1 SQVTM, CDR2 ANQGSEA. V lost 4 bases, J lost 4 bases, and 18 bases lay in between. The CDR3 is 15 amino acids. Here the CDR3 DNA reads TGCAGCGTTGGCGTATTGGGCCCTGAACCAGATACGCAGTATTTT. Amino acid sequence: CSVGVLGPEPDTQYF.

V usage is TRBV9 and J usage is TRBJ1-2; no clear D. The V and J ends lost 0 bases and 6 bases respectively, with 18 bases between them. From germline, CDR1 is SGDLS and CDR2 YYNGEE. The CDR3 is 16 amino acids. As DNA, the CDR3 is TGTGCCAGCAGCGTAGACCCAGAGCGGTCGTTCGATGGCTACACCTTC. Translating gives CASSVDPERSFDGYTF.